Below, one T cell receptor beta chain is given with its context. The antigen it recognizes is unknown. No much larger clone exists at a distance of one base, and base qualities are not known. V was cut back by 8 bases and J by 3 bases, leaving a gap of 20 bases between them. The CDR3 starts with the cysteine, ends with the phenylalanine, and has 15 residues. Only the CDR3 portion is preserved as DNA: 45 bases, with reading frame beginning at the first base. Based on the germline V gene, the CDR1 and CDR2 sequences are WSHSY and SAAADI. The record originates from a study of chemoradiotherapy in HPV16-positive cancers (dated by TCRdb to 2021 to 2024). At the level of the whole study: Using functional T-cell assays on cells from a couple of HPV16-positive patients, the researchers defined candidate HPV-specific T-cell clones and common TCR motifs. The candidate HPV-specific TCRs and motifs were then tracked in TCR repertoires from roughly 86 patients with HPV-related cancers. The study set out to ask whether T-cell immunity against the HPV oncoproteins E6 and E7 changes over the course of chemoradiotherapy and whether that immunity affects survival.

Repertoires were sampled multiple times during chemoradiotherapy, which allowed clonal expansion in the tumor microenvironment to be followed. The library was built by means of the immunoSEQ multiplex PCR assay. Drawn from immuneACCESS, this table holds only the in-frame rearrangements with V and J called that TCRdb kept. Clones are partly lost; checked studies trace under half to an unresolved V gene and leave the rest unexplained. This sample has 8,500 to 9,000 clones in its table, and about 71% of those were observed once. The ten largest clones add up to roughly 9.1% of the sample. What the authors observed across the whole study: Only a couple of HPV16-positive patients were used to derive the functional definition of HPV-specific T cells, and the survival association was reported for HPV16-positive patients. Improved recurrence-free survival in HPV16-positive patients was associated with expansion of HPV-responsive T cells during chemoradiotherapy. Expansion of candidate HPV-specific clones and E7-related TCR motifs was observed in the tumor microenvironment during treatment, whereas no such expansion was observed for non-HPV-specific T cells.

This TCR derives from a human donor with HPV-associated anogenital cancer. The chain is made from TRBV10-2 and TRBJ2-7; TRBD1 is a possible D gene, resting on 7 matching bases. This specimen was collected from a patient who underwent chemoradiotherapy. In nucleotides, the sequence is TGCGCCAGCGAGAGCTCGGCAGGGGGGAACTACGAGCAGTACTTC. Translated, this gives CASESSAGGNYEQYF.